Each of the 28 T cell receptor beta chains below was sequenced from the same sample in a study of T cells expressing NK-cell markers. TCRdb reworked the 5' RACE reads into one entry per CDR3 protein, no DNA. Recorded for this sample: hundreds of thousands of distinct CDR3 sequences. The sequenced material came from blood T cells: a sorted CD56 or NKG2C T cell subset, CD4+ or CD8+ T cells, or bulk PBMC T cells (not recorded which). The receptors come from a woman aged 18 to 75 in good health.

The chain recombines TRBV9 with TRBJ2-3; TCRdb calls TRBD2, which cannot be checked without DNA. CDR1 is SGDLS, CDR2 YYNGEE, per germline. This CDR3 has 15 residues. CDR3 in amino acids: CASSVEGSGRDTQYF.

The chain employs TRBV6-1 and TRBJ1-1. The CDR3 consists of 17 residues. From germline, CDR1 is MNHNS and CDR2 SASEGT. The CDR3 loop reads CASIVGFSWQMNTEAFF.

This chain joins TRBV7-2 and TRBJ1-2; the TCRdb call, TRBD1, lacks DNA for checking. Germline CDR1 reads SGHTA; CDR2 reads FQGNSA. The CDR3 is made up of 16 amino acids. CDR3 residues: CASSFQPGGANYGYTF. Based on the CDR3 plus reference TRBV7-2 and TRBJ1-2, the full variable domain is GAGVSQSPSNKVTEKGKDVELRCDPISGHTALYWYRQSLGQGLEFLIYFQGNSAPDKSGLPSDRFSAERTGGSVSTLTIQRTQQEDSAVYLCASSFQPGGANYGYTFGSGTRLTVV.

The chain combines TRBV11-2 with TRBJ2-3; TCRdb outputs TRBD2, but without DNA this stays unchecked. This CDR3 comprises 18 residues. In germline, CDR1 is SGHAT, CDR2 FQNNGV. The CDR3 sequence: CASSKAGLAGWSTDTQYF. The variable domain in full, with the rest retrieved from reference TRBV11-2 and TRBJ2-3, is EAGVAQSPRYKIIEKRQSVAFWCNPISGHATLYWYQQILGQGPKLLIQFQNNGVVDDSQLPKDRFSAERLKGVDSTLKIQPAKLEDSAVYLCASSKAGLAGWSTDTQYFGPGTRLTVL.

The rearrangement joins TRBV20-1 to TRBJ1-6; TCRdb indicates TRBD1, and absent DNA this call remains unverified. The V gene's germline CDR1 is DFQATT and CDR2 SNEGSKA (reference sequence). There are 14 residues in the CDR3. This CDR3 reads CSARGTGWDSPLHF.

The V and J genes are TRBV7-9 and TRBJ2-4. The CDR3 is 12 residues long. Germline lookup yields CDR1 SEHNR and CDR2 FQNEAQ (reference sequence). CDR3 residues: CASTGAKNIQYF.

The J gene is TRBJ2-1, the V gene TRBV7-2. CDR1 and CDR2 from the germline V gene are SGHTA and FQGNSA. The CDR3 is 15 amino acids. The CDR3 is CASSLSGNFYNEQFF. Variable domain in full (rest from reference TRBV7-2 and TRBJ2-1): GAGVSQSPSNKVTEKGKDVELRCDPISGHTALYWYRQSLGQGLEFLIYFQGNSAPDKSGLPSDRFSAERTGGSVSTLTIQRTQQEDSAVYLCASSLSGNFYNEQFFGPGTRLTVL.

The CDR3 loop reads CASSYREGELFF. This chain connects TRBV6-6 to TRBJ2-2. Per the germline V gene, CDR1 is MNHNY and CDR2 is SVGAGI (reference sequence). The CDR3 consists of 12 residues.

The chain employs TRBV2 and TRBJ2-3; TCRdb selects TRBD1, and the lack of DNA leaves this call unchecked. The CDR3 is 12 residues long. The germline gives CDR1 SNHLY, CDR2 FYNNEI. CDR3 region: CASIVPPDTQYF.

CDR3 residues: CASSLVIVWDKDLTDTQYF. The rearrangement uses TRBV11-2 and TRBJ2-3; TCRdb picks TRBD1, but there is no DNA to check that call. Germline V CDR1 and CDR2: SGHAT, FQNNGV. This CDR3 comprises 19 residues.

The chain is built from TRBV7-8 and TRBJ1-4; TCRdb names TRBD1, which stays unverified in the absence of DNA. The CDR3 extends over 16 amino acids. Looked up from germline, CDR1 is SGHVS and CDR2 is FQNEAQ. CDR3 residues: CASRPTEWGAGEKLFF.

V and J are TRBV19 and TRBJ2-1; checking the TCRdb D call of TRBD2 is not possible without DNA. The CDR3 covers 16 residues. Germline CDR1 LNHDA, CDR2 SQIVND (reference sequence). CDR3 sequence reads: CASSSLLAQDYNEQFF.

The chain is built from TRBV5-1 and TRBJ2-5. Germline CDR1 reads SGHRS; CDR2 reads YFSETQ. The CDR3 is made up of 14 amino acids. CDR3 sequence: CASSFGQPKETQYF.

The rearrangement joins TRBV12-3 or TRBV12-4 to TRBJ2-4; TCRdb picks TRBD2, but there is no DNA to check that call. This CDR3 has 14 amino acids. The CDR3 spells CASSFLLGSNIQYF.

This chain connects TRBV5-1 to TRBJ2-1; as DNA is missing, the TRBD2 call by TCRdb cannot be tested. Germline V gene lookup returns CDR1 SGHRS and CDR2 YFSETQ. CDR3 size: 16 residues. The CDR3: CASSLGATGGAYEQFF.

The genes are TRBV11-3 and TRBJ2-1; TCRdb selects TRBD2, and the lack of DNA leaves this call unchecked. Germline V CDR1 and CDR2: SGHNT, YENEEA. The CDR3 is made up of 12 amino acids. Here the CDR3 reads CASSLRENEQFF.

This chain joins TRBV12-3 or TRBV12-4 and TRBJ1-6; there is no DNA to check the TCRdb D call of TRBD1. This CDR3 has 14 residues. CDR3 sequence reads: CASSRDRSNSPLHF.

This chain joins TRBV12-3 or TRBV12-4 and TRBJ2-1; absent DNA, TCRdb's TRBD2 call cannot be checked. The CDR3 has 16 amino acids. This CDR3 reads CASTASGRASYNEQFF.

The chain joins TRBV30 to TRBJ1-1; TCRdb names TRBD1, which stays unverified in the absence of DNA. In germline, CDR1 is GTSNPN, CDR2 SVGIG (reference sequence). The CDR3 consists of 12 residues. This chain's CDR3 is CAWILGGGKAFF.

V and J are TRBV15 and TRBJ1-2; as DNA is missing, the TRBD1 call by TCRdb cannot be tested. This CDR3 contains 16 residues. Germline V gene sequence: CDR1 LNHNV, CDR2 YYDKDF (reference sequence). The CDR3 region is CATSREKGQGSYGYTF.

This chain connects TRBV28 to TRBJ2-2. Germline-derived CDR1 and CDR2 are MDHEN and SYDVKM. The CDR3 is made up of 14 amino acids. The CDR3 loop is CAIPGTANTGELFF.

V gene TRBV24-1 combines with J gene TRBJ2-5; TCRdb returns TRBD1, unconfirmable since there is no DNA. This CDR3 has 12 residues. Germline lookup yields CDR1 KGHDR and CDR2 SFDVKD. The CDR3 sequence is CATRGTKETQYF.

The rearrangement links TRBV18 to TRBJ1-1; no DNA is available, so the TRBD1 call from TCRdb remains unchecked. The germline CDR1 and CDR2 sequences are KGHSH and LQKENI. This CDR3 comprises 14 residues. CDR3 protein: CASSQGGLGTEAFF.

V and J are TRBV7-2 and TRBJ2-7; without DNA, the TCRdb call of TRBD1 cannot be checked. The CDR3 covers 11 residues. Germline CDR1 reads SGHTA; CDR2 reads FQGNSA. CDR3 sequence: CASSNAGRNYF.

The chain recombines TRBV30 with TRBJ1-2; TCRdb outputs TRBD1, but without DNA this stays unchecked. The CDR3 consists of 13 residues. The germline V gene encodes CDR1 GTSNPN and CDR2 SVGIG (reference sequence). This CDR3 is CAWSVPTVGGYTF.

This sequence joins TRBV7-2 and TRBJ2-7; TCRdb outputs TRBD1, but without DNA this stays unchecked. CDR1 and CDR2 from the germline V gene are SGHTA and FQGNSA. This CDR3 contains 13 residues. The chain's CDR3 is CASSPRETYEQYF.

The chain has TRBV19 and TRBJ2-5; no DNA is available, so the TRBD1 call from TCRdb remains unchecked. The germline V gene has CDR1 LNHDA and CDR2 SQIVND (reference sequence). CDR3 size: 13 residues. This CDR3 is CASSTRGQKTQYF.

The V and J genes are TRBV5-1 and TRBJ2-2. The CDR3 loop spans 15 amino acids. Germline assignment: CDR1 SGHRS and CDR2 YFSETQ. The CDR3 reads CASSLAGANTGELFF.